This T cell receptor beta chain was observed in a study of T cell repertoires in cytomegalovirus infection. Looking at the study overall: CMV infection plus the matching HLA type was flagged by public TCR beta signatures. General observations from the study: Cumulative public TCR beta family frequency identified CMV carriers with the relevant HLA. Dominant in the ex vivo response were TCR beta clonotypes restricted by HLA-C and specific for CMV.

As for this clonotype: Its matching antigen is unknown.

Trimming left V 2 bases short and J 1 base short, with 5 bases between. There are 13 residues in the CDR3. Germline values: CDR1 MRHNA, CDR2 SNTAGT. TCRdb re-called the reads through MiXCR, storing one row per CDR3 protein. The table records approximately 180,000 distinct CDR3 sequences, about 21% of them present only once. The source of this sequence is a human donor in good health (CMV status not recorded). Some clones in this sample may be carry-over from other donors' samples. The chain employs TRBV6-4 and TRBJ1-1; D is ambiguous. Sequences were obtained from PBMCs. CDR3 DNA: TGTGCCAGCAGTGACAGACGGAACACTGAAGCTTTCTTT. Translated: CASSDRRNTEAFF.